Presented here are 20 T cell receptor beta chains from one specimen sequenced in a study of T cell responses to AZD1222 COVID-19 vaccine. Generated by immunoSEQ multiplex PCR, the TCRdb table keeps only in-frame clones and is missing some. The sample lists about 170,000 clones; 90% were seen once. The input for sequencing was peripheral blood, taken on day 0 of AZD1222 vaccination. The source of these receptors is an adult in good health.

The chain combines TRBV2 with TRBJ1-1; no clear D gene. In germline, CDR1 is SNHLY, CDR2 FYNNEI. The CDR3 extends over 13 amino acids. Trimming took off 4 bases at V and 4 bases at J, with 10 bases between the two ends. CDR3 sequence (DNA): TGTGCCAGCAGTGGGGGTCCGGGCACTGAAGCTTTCTTT. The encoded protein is CASSGGPGTEAFF.

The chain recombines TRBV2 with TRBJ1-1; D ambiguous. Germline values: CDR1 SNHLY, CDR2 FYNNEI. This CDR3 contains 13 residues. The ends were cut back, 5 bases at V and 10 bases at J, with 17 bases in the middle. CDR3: CASSWRSNAGAFF. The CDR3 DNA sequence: TGTGCCAGCAGTTGGCGATCAAATGCGGGAGCTTTCTTT.

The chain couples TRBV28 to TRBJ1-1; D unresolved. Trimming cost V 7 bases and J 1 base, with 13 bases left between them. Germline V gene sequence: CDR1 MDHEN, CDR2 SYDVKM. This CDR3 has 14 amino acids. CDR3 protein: CASNIVRKNTEAFF. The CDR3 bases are TGTGCCAGCAATATTGTCAGGAAGAACACTGAAGCTTTCTTT.

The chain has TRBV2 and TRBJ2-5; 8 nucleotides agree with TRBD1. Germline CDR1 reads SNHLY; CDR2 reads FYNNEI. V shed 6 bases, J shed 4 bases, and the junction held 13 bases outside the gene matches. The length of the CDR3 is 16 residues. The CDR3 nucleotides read TGTGCCAGCAGCCCCCAGGGGGCGCTATCATCAGAGACCCAGTACTTC. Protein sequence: CASSPQGALSSETQYF.

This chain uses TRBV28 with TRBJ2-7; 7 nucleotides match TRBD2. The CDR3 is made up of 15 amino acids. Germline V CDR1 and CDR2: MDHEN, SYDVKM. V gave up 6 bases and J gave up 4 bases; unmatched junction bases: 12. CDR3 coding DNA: TGTGCCAGCAGCCCTACGACTAGCTCCACATACGAGCAGTACTTC. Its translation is CASSPTTSSTYEQYF. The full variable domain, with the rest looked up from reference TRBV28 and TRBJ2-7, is DVKVTQSSRYLVKRTGEKVFLECVQDMDHENMFWYRQDPGLGLRLIYFSYDVKMKEKGDIPEGYSVSREKKERFSLILESASTNQTSMYLCASSPTTSSTYEQYFGPGTRLTVT.

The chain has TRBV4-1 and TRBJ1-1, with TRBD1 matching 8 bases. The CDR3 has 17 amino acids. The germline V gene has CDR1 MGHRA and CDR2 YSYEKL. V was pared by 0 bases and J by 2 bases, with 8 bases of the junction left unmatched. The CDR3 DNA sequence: TGCGCCAGCAGCCAAGATCTTAATTCAGGGGGCAACACTGAAGCTTTCTTT. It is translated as CASSQDLNSGGNTEAFF.

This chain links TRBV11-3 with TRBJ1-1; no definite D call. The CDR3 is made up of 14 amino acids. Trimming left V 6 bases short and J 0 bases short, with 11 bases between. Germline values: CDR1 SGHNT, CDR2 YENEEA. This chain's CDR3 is CASSLIGLNTEAFF. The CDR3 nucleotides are TGTGCCAGCAGTCTCATCGGTTTGAACACTGAAGCTTTCTTT.

CDR3 coding DNA: TGCGCCAGCAGCCAAGGGCTAGCGGGGGGGAAAGCCAAAAACATTCAGTACTTC. This sequence encodes CASSQGLAGGKAKNIQYF. This chain uses TRBV4-1 with TRBJ2-4; 12 positions agree with TRBD2. The V and J ends lost 1 base and 0 bases, in that order; junction bases with no gene match: 4. Per the germline V gene, CDR1 is MGHRA and CDR2 is YSYEKL. The CDR3 runs 18 residues.

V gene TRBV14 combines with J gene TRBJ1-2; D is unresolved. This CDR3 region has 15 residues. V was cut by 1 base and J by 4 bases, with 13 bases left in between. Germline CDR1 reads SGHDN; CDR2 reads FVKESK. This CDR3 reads CASSQASSGPYGYTF. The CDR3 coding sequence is TGTGCCAGCAGCCAAGCTTCGTCCGGGCCCTATGGCTACACCTTC.

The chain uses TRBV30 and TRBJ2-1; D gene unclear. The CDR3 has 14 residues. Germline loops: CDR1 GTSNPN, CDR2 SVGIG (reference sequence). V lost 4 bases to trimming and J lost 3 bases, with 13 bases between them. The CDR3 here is CAWMFKEFYNEQFF. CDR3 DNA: TGTGCCTGGATGTTTAAGGAGTTCTACAATGAGCAGTTCTTC. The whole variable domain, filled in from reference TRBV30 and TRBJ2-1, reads SQTIHQWPATLVQPVGSPLSLECTVEGTSNPNLYWYRQAAGRGLQLLFYSVGIGQISSEVPQNLSASRPQDRQFILSSKKLLLSDSGFYLCAWMFKEFYNEQFFGPGTRLTVL.

In nucleotides, the CDR3 is TGTGCCAGCTCGGACAGGTTCCAAGAGACCCAGTACTTC. Residues: CASSDRFQETQYF. The gene calls are TRBV2 and TRBJ2-5; 7 nucleotides align to TRBD1. The CDR3 length is 13 residues. CDR1 and CDR2 (germline): SNHLY, FYNNEI. The junction had 4 bases not matched to a gene; V was cut back by 8 bases and J by 1 base.

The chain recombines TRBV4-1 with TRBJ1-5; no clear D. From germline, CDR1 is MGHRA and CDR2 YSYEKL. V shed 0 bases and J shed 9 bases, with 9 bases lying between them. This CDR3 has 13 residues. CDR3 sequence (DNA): TGCGCCAGCAGCCAAGATATCAACCGGCCCCAGCATTTT. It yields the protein CASSQDINRPQHF.

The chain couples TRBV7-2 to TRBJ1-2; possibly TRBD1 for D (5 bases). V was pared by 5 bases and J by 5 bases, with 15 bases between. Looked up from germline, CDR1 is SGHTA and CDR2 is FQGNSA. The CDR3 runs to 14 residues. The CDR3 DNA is TGTGCCAGCAGCCCGCAGGGTGGCGCTTATGGCTACACCTTC. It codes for CASSPQGGAYGYTF. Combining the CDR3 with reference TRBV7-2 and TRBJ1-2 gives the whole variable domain GAGVSQSPSNKVTEKGKDVELRCDPISGHTALYWYRQSLGQGLEFLIYFQGNSAPDKSGLPSDRFSAERTGGSVSTLTIQRTQQEDSAVYLCASSPQGGAYGYTFGSGTRLTVV.

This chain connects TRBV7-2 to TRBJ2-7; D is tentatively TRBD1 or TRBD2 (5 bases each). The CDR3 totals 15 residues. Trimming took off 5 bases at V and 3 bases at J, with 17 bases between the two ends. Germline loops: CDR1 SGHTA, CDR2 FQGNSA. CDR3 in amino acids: CASSLRPGRDYEQYF. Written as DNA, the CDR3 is TGTGCCAGCAGCCTTCGCCCGGGACGGGACTACGAGCAGTACTTC.

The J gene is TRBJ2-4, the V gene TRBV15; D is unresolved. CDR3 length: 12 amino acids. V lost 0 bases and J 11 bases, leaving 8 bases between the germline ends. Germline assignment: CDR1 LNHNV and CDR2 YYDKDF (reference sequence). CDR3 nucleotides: TGTGCCACCAGCAGAGACGGCCGCGTTCAGTACTTC. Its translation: CATSRDGRVQYF.

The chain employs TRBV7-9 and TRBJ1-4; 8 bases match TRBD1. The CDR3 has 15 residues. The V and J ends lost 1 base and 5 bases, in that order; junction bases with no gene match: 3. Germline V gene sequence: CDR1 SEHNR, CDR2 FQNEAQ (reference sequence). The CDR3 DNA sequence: TGTGCCAGCAGCTTAGTAGGACAGGGCAATGAAAAACTGTTTTTT. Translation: CASSLVGQGNEKLFF.

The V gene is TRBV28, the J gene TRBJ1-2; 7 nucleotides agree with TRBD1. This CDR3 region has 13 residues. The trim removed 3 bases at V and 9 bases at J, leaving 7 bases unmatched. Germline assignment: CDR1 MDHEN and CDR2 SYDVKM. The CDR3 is CASSLEGANSYTF. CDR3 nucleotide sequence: TGTGCCAGCAGTTTGGAGGGGGCTAATAGCTACACCTTC.

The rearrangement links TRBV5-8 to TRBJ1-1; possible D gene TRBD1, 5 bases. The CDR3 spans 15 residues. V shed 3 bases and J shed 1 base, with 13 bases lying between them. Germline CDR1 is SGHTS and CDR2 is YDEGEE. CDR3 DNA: TGTGCCAGCAGCTCGGGGGTACAGAGGAACACTGAAGCTTTCTTT. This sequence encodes CASSSGVQRNTEAFF.

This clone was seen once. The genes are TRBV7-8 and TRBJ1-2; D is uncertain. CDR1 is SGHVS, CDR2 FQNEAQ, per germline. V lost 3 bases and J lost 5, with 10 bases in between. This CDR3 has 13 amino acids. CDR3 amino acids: CASSLAGMYGYTF. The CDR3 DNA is TGTGCCAGCAGCTTGGCGGGGATGTATGGCTACACCTTC.

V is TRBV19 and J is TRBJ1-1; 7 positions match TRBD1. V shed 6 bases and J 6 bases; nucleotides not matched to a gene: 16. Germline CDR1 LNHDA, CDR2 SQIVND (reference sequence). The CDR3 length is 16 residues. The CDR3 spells CASRGQWFEGVSEAFF. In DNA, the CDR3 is TGTGCCAGTAGGGGACAGTGGTTCGAAGGAGTGTCTGAAGCTTTCTTT. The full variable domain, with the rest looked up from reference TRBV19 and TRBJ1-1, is DGGITQSPKYLFRKEGQNVTLSCEQNLNHDAMYWYRQDPGQGLRLIYYSQIVNDFQKGDIAEGYSVSREKKESFPLTVTSAQKNPTAFYLCASRGQWFEGVSEAFFGQGTRLTVV.